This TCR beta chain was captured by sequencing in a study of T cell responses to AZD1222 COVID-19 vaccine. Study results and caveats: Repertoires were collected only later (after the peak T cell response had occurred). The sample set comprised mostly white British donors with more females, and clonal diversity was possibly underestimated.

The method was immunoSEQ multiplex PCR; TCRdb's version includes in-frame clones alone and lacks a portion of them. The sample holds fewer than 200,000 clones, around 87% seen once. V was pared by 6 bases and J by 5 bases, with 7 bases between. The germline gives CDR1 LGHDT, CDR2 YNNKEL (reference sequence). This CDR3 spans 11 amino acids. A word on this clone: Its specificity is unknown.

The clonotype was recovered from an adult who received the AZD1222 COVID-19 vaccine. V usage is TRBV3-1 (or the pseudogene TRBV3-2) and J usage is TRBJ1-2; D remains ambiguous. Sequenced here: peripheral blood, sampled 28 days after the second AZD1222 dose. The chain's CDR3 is CASSARYGYTF. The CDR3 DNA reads TGTGCCAGCAGTGCACGGTATGGCTACACCTTC.